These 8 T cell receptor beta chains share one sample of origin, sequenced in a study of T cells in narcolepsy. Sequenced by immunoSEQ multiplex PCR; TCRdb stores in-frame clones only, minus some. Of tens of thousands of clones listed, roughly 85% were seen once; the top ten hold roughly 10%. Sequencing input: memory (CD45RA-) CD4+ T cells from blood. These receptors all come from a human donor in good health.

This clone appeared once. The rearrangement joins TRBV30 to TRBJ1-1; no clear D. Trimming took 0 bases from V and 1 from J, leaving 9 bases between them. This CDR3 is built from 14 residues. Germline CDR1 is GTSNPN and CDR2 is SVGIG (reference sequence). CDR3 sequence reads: CAWSVYTKNTEAFF. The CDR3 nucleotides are TGTGCCTGGAGTGTATACACAAAGAACACTGAAGCTTTCTTT.

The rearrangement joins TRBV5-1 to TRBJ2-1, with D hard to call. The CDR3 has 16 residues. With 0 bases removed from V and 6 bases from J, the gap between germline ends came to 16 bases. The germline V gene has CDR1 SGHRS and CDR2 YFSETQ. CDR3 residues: CASSLAPAKSLNEQFF. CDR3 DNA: TGCGCCAGCAGCTTGGCCCCGGCTAAATCCCTCAATGAGCAGTTCTTC.

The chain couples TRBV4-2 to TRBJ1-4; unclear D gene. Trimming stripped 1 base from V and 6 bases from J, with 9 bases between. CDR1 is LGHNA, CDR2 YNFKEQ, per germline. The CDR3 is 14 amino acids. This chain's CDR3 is CASSQGARDEKLFF. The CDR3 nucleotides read TGTGCCAGCAGCCAAGGGGCAAGAGATGAAAAACTGTTTTTT.

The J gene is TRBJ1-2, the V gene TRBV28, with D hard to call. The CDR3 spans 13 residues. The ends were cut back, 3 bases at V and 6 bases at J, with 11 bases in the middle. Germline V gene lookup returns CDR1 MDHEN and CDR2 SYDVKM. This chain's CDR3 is CASSFIGKDGYTF. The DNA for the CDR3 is TGTGCCAGCAGTTTTATTGGTAAGGATGGCTACACCTTC.

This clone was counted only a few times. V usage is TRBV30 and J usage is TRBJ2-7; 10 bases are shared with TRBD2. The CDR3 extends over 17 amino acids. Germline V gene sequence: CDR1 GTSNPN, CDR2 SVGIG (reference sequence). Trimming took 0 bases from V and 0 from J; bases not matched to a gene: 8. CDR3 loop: CAWSVLGAGGGSYEQYF. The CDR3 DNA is TGTGCCTGGAGTGTTTTAGGAGCGGGAGGGGGCTCCTACGAGCAGTACTTC.

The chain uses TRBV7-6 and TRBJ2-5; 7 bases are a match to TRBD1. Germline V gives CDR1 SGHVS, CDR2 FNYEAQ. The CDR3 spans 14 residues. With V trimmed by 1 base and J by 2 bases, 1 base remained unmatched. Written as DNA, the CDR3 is TGTGCCAGCAGCTTAGGGGGACAGCAAGAGACCCAGTACTTC. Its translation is CASSLGGQQETQYF.

In nucleotides, the CDR3 is TGTGCCAGCAGTCCCGACAGGATCCGAGAGACCCAGTACTTC. It is translated as CASSPDRIRETQYF. The chain has TRBV6-5 and TRBJ2-5; TRBD1 is a possible D gene (6 bases). This CDR3 is built from 14 residues. V lost 5 bases and J 4 bases, leaving 14 bases between the germline ends. Per the germline V gene, CDR1 is MNHEY and CDR2 is SVGAGI.

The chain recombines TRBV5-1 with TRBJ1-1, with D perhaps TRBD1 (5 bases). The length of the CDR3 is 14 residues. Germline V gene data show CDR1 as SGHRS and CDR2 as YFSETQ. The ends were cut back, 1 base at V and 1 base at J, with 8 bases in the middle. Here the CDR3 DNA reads TGCGCCAGCAGCTTGCTCACAGGGAACACTGAAGCTTTCTTT. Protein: CASSLLTGNTEAFF.